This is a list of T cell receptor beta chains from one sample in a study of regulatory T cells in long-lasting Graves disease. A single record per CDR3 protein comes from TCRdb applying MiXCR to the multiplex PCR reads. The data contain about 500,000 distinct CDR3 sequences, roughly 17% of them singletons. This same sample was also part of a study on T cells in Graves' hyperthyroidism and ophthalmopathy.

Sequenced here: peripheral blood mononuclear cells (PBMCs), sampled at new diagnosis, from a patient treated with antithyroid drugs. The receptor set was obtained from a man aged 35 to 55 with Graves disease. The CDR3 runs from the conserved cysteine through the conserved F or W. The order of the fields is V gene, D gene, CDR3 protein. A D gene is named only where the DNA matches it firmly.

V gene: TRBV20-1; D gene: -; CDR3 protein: CSARGWGGELFF
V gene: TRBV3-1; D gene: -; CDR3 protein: CASSQDKAGSVYNSPLHF
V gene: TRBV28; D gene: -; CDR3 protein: CASSFTRFGPQPQHF
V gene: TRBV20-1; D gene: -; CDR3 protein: CSARDRGTEAFF
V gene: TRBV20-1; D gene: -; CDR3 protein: CSAKQSNQPQHF
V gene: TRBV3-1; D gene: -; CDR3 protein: CASSQDLREQYF
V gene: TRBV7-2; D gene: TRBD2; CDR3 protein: CASSLWDYSVLTF
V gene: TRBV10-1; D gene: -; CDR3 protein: CASSDLAGVYNEQFF
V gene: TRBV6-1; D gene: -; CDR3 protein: CASSEAQHFTGANVLTF
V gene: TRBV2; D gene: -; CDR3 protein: CASSDDLSPGDTQYF
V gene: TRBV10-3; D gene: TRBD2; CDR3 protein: CAISESGGWEGEQFF
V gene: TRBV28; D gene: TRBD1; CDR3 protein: CASSSPDRGQGGYTF
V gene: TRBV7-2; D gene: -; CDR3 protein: CASSSPISPNEQFF
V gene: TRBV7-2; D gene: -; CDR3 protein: CAGSLGSASADTQYF
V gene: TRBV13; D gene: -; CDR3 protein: CASSSGDHGTQYF
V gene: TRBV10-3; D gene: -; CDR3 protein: CAIGAEGLNYGNEQFF
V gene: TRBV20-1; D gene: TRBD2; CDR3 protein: CSAKRLAAHGYNEQFF
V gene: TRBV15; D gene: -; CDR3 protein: CATSRDDDQPQHF
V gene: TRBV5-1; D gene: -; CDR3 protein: CASSYSNSYEQYF
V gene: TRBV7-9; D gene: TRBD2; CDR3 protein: CASSLGVAGGTLQYF
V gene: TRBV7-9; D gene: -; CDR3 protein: CASSLLKGGNTEAFF
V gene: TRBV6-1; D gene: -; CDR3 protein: CASSVLVQETQYF
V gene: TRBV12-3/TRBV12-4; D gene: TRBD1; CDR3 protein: CASSRQTGGGTEAFF
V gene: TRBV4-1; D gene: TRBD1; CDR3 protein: CASSQERGTGVGEQYF
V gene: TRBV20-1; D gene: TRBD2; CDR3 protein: CSARSGANTGELFF
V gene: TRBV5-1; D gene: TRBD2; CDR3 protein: CASSLDSGGPYEQYF
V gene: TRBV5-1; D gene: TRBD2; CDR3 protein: CASSLLAGGPNEQYF
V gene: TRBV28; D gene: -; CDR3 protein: CASRGPANYGYTF
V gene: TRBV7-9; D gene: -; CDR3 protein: CASSPEYNEQFF
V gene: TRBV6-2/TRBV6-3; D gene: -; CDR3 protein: CASILFPSRGLKYEQYF
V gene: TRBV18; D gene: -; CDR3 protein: CASSDVSETQYF
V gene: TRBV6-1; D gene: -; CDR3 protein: CASSSPGAYNEQFF
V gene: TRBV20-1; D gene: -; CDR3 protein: CSASPNLGEQFF
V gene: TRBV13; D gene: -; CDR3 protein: CASSLGWGAGANVLTF
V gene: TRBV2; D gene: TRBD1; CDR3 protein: CASTFGQGFSGELFF
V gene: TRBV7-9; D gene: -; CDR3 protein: CASSLVGTGLPMGHTQYF
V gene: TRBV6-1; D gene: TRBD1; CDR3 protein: CAAITQGAIGELFF
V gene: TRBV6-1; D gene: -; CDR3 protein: CASSKDREGVLTF
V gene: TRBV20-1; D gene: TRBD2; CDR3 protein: CSARELAGVDTQYF
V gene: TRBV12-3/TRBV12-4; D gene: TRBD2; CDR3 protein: CASSLVGLAAQPSTDTQYF
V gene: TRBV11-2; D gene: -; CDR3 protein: CASSPLGGPSGKQETQYF
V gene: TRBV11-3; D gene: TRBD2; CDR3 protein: CASSLVAGGGELFF
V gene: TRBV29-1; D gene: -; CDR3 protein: CSDIPAGAPTDTQYF
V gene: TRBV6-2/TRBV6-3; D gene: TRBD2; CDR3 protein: CASRRLAGSNEQFF
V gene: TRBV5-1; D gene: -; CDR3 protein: CASSLGELYNEQFF
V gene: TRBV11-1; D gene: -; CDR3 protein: CASSWRSGAHNEQFF
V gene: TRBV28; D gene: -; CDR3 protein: CATSTAPLSNVLTF
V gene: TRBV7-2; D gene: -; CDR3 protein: CASSQEVKNTEAFF
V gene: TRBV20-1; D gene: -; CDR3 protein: CSAREAGTTYEQYF